The 25 T cell receptor beta chains in this list originate from one sample, sequenced in a study of control samples from healthy donors and cancer patients. Clones were read by immunoSEQ multiplex PCR, and TCRdb kept only the in-frame ones, dropping some. The sample lists about 54,000 clones, approximately 96% occurring once. The sample consisted of blood. These receptors were collected from a woman aged 25 to 39 in good health.

The V and J genes are TRBV27 and TRBJ2-5; maybe TRBD2 (5 bases). CDR1 MNHEY and CDR2 SMNVEV come from the germline V gene (reference sequence). The CDR3 is made up of 14 amino acids. V was clipped by 6 bases and J by 1 base, with 12 bases between them. CDR3 sequence: CASSLAGAQETQYF. In nucleotides, the CDR3 is TGTGCCAGCAGCCTGGCGGGTGCCCAAGAGACCCAGTACTTC.

The table lists this clone with a count of one. The V gene is TRBV28, the J gene TRBJ1-5, with D unresolved. Germline loops: CDR1 MDHEN, CDR2 SYDVKM. The ends were cut back, 8 bases at V and 0 bases at J, with 14 bases in the middle. The CDR3 totals 15 residues. The CDR3 DNA sequence: TGTGCCAGCGGACTCTCCTCGTATAGCAATCAGCCCCAGCATTTT. It is translated as CASGLSSYSNQPQHF.

The chain combines TRBV19 with TRBJ2-7; no reliable D call. V lost 5 bases, J lost 4 bases, and 12 bases lay in between. The CDR3 is made up of 13 amino acids. Per the germline V gene, CDR1 is LNHDA and CDR2 is SQIVND (reference sequence). CDR3 protein: CASSPGSTYEQYF. The CDR3 DNA reads as TGTGCCAGTAGTCCGGGTTCAACTTACGAGCAGTACTTC.

This clone has only one observation. The V and J genes are TRBV4-1 and TRBJ1-2, with 8 positions matching TRBD1. The CDR3 length is 16 residues. Germline CDR1 reads MGHRA; CDR2 reads YSYEKL. Unmatched junction bases numbered 4, after V lost 1 base and J lost 0 bases. The CDR3, as DNA: TGCGCCAGCAGCCAAGCCGGGGACAGGACTAACTATGGCTACACCTTC. Encoded protein: CASSQAGDRTNYGYTF.

The chain carries TRBV27 and TRBJ1-6; D is unresolved. This CDR3 region has 14 residues. The V and J ends lost 8 bases and 8 bases respectively, with 16 bases between them. Per germline, CDR1 MNHEY and CDR2 SMNVEV (reference sequence). In DNA form, the CDR3 reads TGTGCCAGCGCCCACTCCGGGGATTATTCACCCCTCCACTTT. The encoded protein is CASAHSGDYSPLHF.

The chain uses TRBV19 and TRBJ2-6; the match to TRBD1 covers 9 bases. CDR1 is LNHDA and CDR2 is SQIVND in the germline V gene (reference sequence). CDR3 size: 16 residues. The V and J ends lost 5 bases and 2 bases, in that order; junction bases with no gene match: 4. CDR3 region: CASSETGGTGANVLTF. The CDR3, as DNA: TGTGCCAGTAGTGAGACAGGGGGTACTGGGGCCAACGTCCTGACTTTC.

The gene calls are TRBV7-9 and TRBJ2-1; perhaps TRBD2 as D (5 bases). V gave up 0 bases and J gave up 7 bases, with 7 bases separating them. Per germline, CDR1 SEHNR and CDR2 FQNEAQ (reference sequence). The CDR3 is 13 amino acids. CDR3 bases: TGTGCCAGCAGCTTAGCTGAGGGTAATGAGCAGTTCTTC. Protein product: CASSLAEGNEQFF.

The CDR3 protein is CAVLQGNNQPQHF. The CDR3 nucleotides read TGTGCCGTACTACAGGGTAACAATCAGCCCCAGCATTTT. This sequence joins TRBV6-5 and TRBJ1-5, with D perhaps matching TRBD1 (6 bases). Germline CDR1 is MNHEY and CDR2 is SVGAGI. The CDR3 has 13 residues. Trimming took off 11 bases at V and 3 bases at J, with 14 bases between the two ends.

The rearrangement links TRBV6-2 or TRBV6-3 to TRBJ2-7; no clear D gene. This CDR3 is built from 12 residues. Per germline, CDR1 MNHEY and CDR2 SVGEGT. V dropped 5 bases and J dropped 6 bases, with 11 bases sitting between them. CDR3: CASSDSVLEQYF. The CDR3, as DNA: TGTGCCAGCAGTGATTCGGTACTCGAGCAGTACTTC.

V gene TRBV28 combines with J gene TRBJ1-6; maybe TRBD1 (5 bases). The germline CDR1 and CDR2 sequences are MDHEN and SYDVKM. The CDR3 extends over 14 amino acids. V was shortened by 6 bases and J by 7 bases, with 13 bases between the two germline ends. The CDR3 DNA sequence: TGTGCCAGCAGCGACAGCCTAACGAATTCACCCCTCCACTTT. Translation: CASSDSLTNSPLHF.

This chain joins TRBV7-6 and TRBJ2-1, with D possibly called TRBD1 or TRBD2 (6 bases each). The ends were cut back, 0 bases at V and 4 bases at J, with 13 bases in the middle. CDR1 SGHVS and CDR2 FNYEAQ come from the germline V gene. CDR3 length: 16 residues. The DNA of the CDR3 is TGTGCCAGCAGCTTAGCCCCTAGGGGGGCGTACAATGAGCAGTTCTTC. Amino acids: CASSLAPRGAYNEQFF.

The rearrangement joins TRBV7-3 to TRBJ2-1, with D possibly matching TRBD1 (6 bases). Between the trimmed V and J ends, which lost 1 base and 3 bases, there was a span of 16 bases. The CDR3 is made up of 17 amino acids. Germline V gene data show CDR1 as SGHTA and CDR2 as FQGTGA. CDR3: CASSLMAPGHGYNEQFF. As DNA, the CDR3 is TGTGCCAGCAGCTTAATGGCCCCGGGACACGGCTACAATGAGCAGTTCTTC. Looking up the rest from reference TRBV7-3 and TRBJ2-1 gives the full variable domain: GAGVSQTPSNKVTEKGKYVELRCDPISGHTALYWYRQSLGQGPEFLIYFQGTGAADDSGLPNDRFFAVRPEGSVSTLKIQRTERGDSAVYLCASSLMAPGHGYNEQFFGPGTRLTVL.

J is TRBJ2-5 and V is TRBV19; 12 bases fit TRBD2. Germline trimming cut 5 bases from V and 5 bases from J; bases unmatched to any gene: 12. The CDR3 totals 17 residues. Germline V CDR1 and CDR2: LNHDA, SQIVND (reference sequence). The CDR3 reads CASSSPPGLAGLETQYF. DNA for the CDR3: TGTGCCAGTAGTTCCCCACCCGGACTAGCGGGATTGGAGACCCAGTACTTC.

The chain employs TRBV6-6 and TRBJ1-2, with a weak D call TRBD1 (5 bases). Trimming shortened V by 2 bases and J by 6 bases, and 10 bases separated the two germline ends. The CDR3 is made up of 13 amino acids. Looked up from germline, CDR1 is MNHNY and CDR2 is SVGAGI (reference sequence). The CDR3 is CASSYRGGDGYTF. CDR3 sequence (DNA): TGTGCCAGCAGTTACCGGGGAGGGGATGGCTACACCTTC.

The chain uses TRBV9 and TRBJ1-1; 7 nucleotides align to TRBD1. Germline CDR1 SGDLS, CDR2 YYNGEE. The CDR3 is 18 residues long. The J segment lost 0 bases and the V segment lost 2 bases, leaving 13 bases of the junction unmatched. The CDR3 DNA follows: TGTGCCAGCAGCGTTTCAGGGGGAGGGGAGTTAATGAACACTGAAGCTTTCTTT. Amino acids: CASSVSGGGELMNTEAFF. The full variable domain, with the rest looked up from reference TRBV9 and TRBJ1-1, is DSGVTQTPKHLITATGQRVTLRCSPRSGDLSVYWYQQSLDQGLQFLIQYYNGEERAKGNILERFSAQQFPDLHSELNLSSLELGDSALYFCASSVSGGGELMNTEAFFGQGTRLTVV.

V is TRBV13 and J is TRBJ1-3; the match to TRBD1 covers 8 bases. The V gene's germline CDR1 is PRHDT and CDR2 FYEKMQ (reference sequence). The CDR3 loop spans 13 amino acids. CDR3 region: CASRAGGLNTIYF. CDR3 nucleotide sequence: TGTGCTAGCCGAGCAGGGGGCTTGAACACCATATATTTT.

The V call is TRBV21-1, the J call TRBJ1-3; the D call of TRBD1 is as the table states it, not checked on the DNA. TRBV21-1 is a listed pseudogene. CDR3 length: 13 amino acids. Here the CDR3 reads CASLGGVGNTIYF. Written as DNA, the CDR3 is TGTGCCAGCTTAGGGGGTGTCGGAAACACCATATATTTT.

The V and J genes are TRBV7-2 and TRBJ2-7; 10 positions agree with TRBD2. The germline CDR1 and CDR2 sequences are SGHTA and FQGNSA. There are 16 residues in the CDR3. Trimming removed 3 bases from V and 3 bases from J; junction bases left unmatched: 8. This CDR3 is CASSFGPLAGVYEQYF. For the CDR3, the DNA is TGTGCCAGCAGCTTCGGGCCCCTAGCGGGAGTCTACGAGCAGTACTTC.

The rearrangement joins TRBV18 to TRBJ1-1; 7 bases are a match to TRBD1. This CDR3 has 14 residues. Germline V CDR1 and CDR2: KGHSH, LQKENI. J lost 4 bases, V lost 3 bases, and 5 bases had no gene match. CDR3 protein: CASSPDRVPTEAFF. The CDR3, as DNA: TGTGCCAGCTCACCCGACAGGGTACCCACTGAAGCTTTCTTT.

This chain connects TRBV6-5 to TRBJ1-3; D is undetermined. Germline lookup yields CDR1 MNHEY and CDR2 SVGAGI. V was shortened by 4 bases and J by 0 bases, with 10 bases between the two germline ends. The CDR3 is 15 residues long. In nucleotides, the CDR3 is TGTGCCAGCAGTTCCACAGCCGCCTCTGGAAACACCATATATTTT. Amino acids: CASSSTAASGNTIYF.

This clone was found once. The chain couples TRBV5-5 to TRBJ2-5, with 8 bases fitting TRBD1. Germline V CDR1 and CDR2: SGHKS, YYEKEE (reference sequence). V shed 3 bases and J 5 bases; nucleotides not matched to a gene: 6. CDR3 length: 14 amino acids. CDR3: CASSWDRIRETQYF. The CDR3 nucleotides read TGTGCCAGCAGCTGGGACAGGATACGGGAGACCCAGTACTTC.

The chain couples TRBV30 to TRBJ1-2; possible D gene TRBD1, 5 bases. This CDR3 is 14 amino acids long. The V gene lost 2 bases and the J gene lost 8 bases, with 18 bases spanning the gap. Germline values: CDR1 GTSNPN, CDR2 SVGIG (reference sequence). The CDR3 bases are TGTGCCTGGAGTTCAACCGGGACTCCTGGGGGCTACACCTTC. Its protein product is CAWSSTGTPGGYTF. The complete variable domain, with remaining parts taken from reference TRBV30 and TRBJ1-2, reads SQTIHQWPATLVQPVGSPLSLECTVEGTSNPNLYWYRQAAGRGLQLLFYSVGIGQISSEVPQNLSASRPQDRQFILSSKKLLLSDSGFYLCAWSSTGTPGGYTFGSGTRLTVV.

This clone was counted a few times. J is TRBJ1-1 and V is TRBV7-3; D gene ambiguous. Between the trimmed V and J ends, which lost 8 bases and 2 bases, there was a span of 12 bases. The CDR3 is 13 amino acids. The germline V gene has CDR1 SGHTA and CDR2 FQGTGA. CDR3 bases: TGTGCCAGCGCATTAGAGGTAAACACTGAAGCTTTCTTT. It specifies CASALEVNTEAFF.

J is TRBJ2-2 and V is TRBV29-1; 7 positions agree with TRBD1. With V trimmed by 7 bases and J by 6 bases, 11 bases remained unmatched. This CDR3 is 14 amino acids long. The V gene's germline CDR1 is SQVTM and CDR2 ANQGSEA. CDR3 nucleotide sequence: TGCAGCGGCTCAGGAGGACAGGTCCCCGGGGAGCTGTTTTTT. Amino acids: CSGSGGQVPGELFF.

The chain combines TRBV5-1 with TRBJ2-3; 10 nucleotides agree with TRBD2. The CDR3 is made up of 15 amino acids. Trimming cost V 4 bases and J 4 bases; bases outside gene matches: 6. From germline, CDR1 is SGHRS and CDR2 YFSETQ. The CDR3 nucleotides are TGCGCCAGCAGCCCCCGACTAGCGGGTTCAGATACGCAGTATTTT. Amino acid sequence: CASSPRLAGSDTQYF.